Listed below are T cell receptor beta chains from one sample, sequenced in a study of T cells after posttransplantation cyclophosphamide. Here immunoSEQ multiplex PCR was the method, and the copy in TCRdb shows in-frame clones only, minus some. The sample gives about 37,000 clones, none seen only once, and the top ten clones hold 5.9%. The material sequenced was PBMCs. The receptors shown here come from a man aged 30 to 39 in good health and a related stem cell transplant donor. Both conserved end residues are part of each CDR3. D genes are given only for firm matches. Size is omitted from some rows. Given values are once, few, many or a class for expanded clones.

j_gene	len	d_gene	v_gene	abundance	CDR3nt	CDR3aa
TRBJ2-1	15	TRBD1	TRBV11-2	many	TGTGCCAGCAGCGGCCGGACAGGGAGCTACAATGAGCAGTTCTTC	CASSGRTGSYNEQFF
TRBJ1-5	15	NA	TRBV4-2	NA	TGTGCCAGCAGCCAAGATCCGGGGATGTTTCAGCCCCAGCATTTT	CASSQDPGMFQPQHF
TRBJ1-2	14	NA	TRBV7-9	many	TGTGCCAGCAGCTTATCAGGGGCCGGCTATGGCTACACCTTC	CASSLSGAGYGYTF
TRBJ2-3	12	NA	TRBV28	NA	TGTGCCAGCACGGAGGGCCCAGATACGCAGTATTTT	CASTEGPDTQYF
TRBJ1-5	18	TRBD1	TRBV11-3	many	TGTGCCAGCAGCTTGATACGACAGGGGAAAATGAGCAATCAGCCCCAGCATTTT	CASSLIRQGKMSNQPQHF
TRBJ1-1	14	TRBD1	TRBV5-1	many	TGCGCCAGCACCCACCGGACAGGGGCGGCTGAAGCTTTCTTT	CASTHRTGAAEAFF
TRBJ2-1	14	TRBD1	TRBV11-3	many	TGTGCCAGCAGCTTCGGACAGGGAGAGGATGAGCAGTTCTTC	CASSFGQGEDEQFF
TRBJ2-3	17	TRBD2	TRBV5-6	NA	TGTGCCAGCAGCTTGGCAGCGGGGGGCCTTAGCACAGATACGCAGTATTTT	CASSLAAGGLSTDTQYF
TRBJ1-1	15	NA	TRBV18	many	TGTGCCAGCTCTCCTAGGATCGCGCAGAGCACTGAAGCTTTCTTT	CASSPRIAQSTEAFF
TRBJ2-3	14	NA	TRBV18	many	TGTGCCAGCTCACCTCGCCCCTCGGCAGATACGCAGTATTTT	CASSPRPSADTQYF
TRBJ1-5	16	TRBD1	TRBV5-1	few	TGCGCCAGCAGCCCGGGACAGGGGACGGGCAATCAGCCCCAGCATTTT	CASSPGQGTGNQPQHF
TRBJ1-4	15	TRBD1	TRBV28	many	TGTGCCAGCAGCATACCGGGACAGGGGTCTGAAAAACTGTTTTTT	CASSIPGQGSEKLFF
TRBJ2-3	15	NA	TRBV6-5	many	TGTGCCAGCAGAGAACAGGGAACTAGCACAGATACGCAGTATTTT	CASREQGTSTDTQYF
TRBJ2-3	14	NA	TRBV5-1	NA	TGCGCCAGCAGCTGGCAGGGCCGCACAGATACGCAGTATTTT	CASSWQGRTDTQYF
TRBJ2-3	15	TRBD2	TRBV6-4	many	TGTGCCAGCAGTATAGGCGGGGGGGCGACAGATACGCAGTATTTT	CASSIGGGATDTQYF
TRBJ2-1	14	NA	TRBV5-1	many	TGCGCCAGCAGCTTGGAAGGCAGGGCCGGTGAGCAGTTCTTC	CASSLEGRAGEQFF
TRBJ2-7	18	NA	TRBV11-2	NA	TGTGCCAGCAGCCAGCGGGACAGTCGGGAGGGGGATACCTACGAGCAGTACTTC	CASSQRDSREGDTYEQYF
TRBJ1-5	13	NA	TRBV7-7	many	TGTGCTAGCAGCGCGGGGGGCGGTCAGCCCCAGCATTTT	CASSAGGGQPQHF
TRBJ1-6	13	NA	TRBV12-3/TRBV12-4	many	TGTGCCAGCAGTTTAGGCAGGGGCTCACCCCTCCACTTT	CASSLGRGSPLHF
TRBJ1-6	12	NA	TRBV9	many	TGTGCCAGCACCGACGGGGATTCACCCCTCCACTTT	CASTDGDSPLHF